Following are 9 T cell receptor beta chains from one sample sequenced in a study of T cells expressing NK-cell markers. TCRdb re-called the 5' RACE reads; one entry per CDR3 protein, DNA not given. This repertoire includes a few thousand distinct CDR3 sequences. The sample was blood T cells: a sorted CD56 or NKG2C T cell subset, CD4+ or CD8+ T cells, or bulk PBMC T cells (not recorded which). These receptors originate from a woman younger than 30 in good health.

The chain links TRBV30 to TRBJ2-2; TCRdb outputs TRBD2, but without DNA this stays unchecked. In germline, CDR1 is GTSNPN, CDR2 SVGIG (reference sequence). The CDR3 has 15 amino acids. CDR3 residues: CAWSVLAENTGELFF.

The V gene is TRBV4-3, the J gene TRBJ2-6; as DNA is missing, the TRBD1 call by TCRdb cannot be tested. Germline V gene sequence: CDR1 LGHNA, CDR2 YSLEER. The CDR3 is made up of 16 amino acids. The CDR3 spells CASSQESGTGANVLTF.

Its frequency marks this clonotype as medium-sized. The chain couples TRBV10-2 to TRBJ1-2; TCRdb names TRBD1, which stays unverified in the absence of DNA. This CDR3 comprises 15 residues. CDR1 is WSHSY, CDR2 SAAADI, per germline. This CDR3 reads CASSESPDRVAGYTF.

The V call is TRBV12-3 or TRBV12-4, the J call TRBJ2-4; TCRdb reports TRBD2, a call that lacks DNA to check it against. CDR3 length: 17 residues. The CDR3 loop is CASSPGLALTSFGIQYF.

The V gene is TRBV6-4, the J gene TRBJ2-2; the TCRdb call, TRBD1, lacks DNA for checking. Germline CDR1 is MRHNA and CDR2 is SNTAGT. CDR3 length: 14 residues. The CDR3 here is CASSAGGNTGELFF.

The chain joins TRBV20-1 to TRBJ1-1. Germline V CDR1 and CDR2: DFQATT, SNEGSKA (reference sequence). The CDR3 is 13 residues long. The CDR3 spells CSARPDTHTEAFF.

By frequency, this clonotype is medium-sized (0.01 to 0.1%). The gene calls are TRBV4-3 and TRBJ2-1; TCRdb lists TRBD2, though no DNA is available to test this call. The CDR3 contains 14 residues. Germline V CDR1 and CDR2: LGHNA, YSLEER. This chain's CDR3 is CASSQSGNYNEQFF.

This clonotype is identified as medium-sized from frequency. The chain links TRBV6-1 to TRBJ2-3; TCRdb outputs TRBD2, but without DNA this stays unchecked. The CDR3 loop spans 15 amino acids. Germline V CDR1 and CDR2: MNHNS, SASEGT. CDR3 amino acids: CASSEAAGGPDTQYF.

The gene calls are TRBV12-3 or TRBV12-4 and TRBJ1-2. The length of the CDR3 is 13 residues. The CDR3 reads CASSPHPNYGYTF.